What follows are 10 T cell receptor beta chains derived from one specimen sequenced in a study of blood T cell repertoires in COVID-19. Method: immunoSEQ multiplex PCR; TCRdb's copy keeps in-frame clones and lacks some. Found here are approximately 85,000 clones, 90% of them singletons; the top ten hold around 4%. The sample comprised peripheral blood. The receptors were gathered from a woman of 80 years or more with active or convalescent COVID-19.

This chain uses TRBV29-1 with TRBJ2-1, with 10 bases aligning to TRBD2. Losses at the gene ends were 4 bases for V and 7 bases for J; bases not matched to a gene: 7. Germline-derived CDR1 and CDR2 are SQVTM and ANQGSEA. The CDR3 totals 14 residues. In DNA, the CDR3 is TGCAGCGTTGGGATAGCGGGAGGTCGAAATGAGCAGTTCTTC. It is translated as CSVGIAGGRNEQFF.

As DNA, the CDR3 is TGTGCCACCAGCGGGGGGGGAGTAGGGACCGGGGAGCTGTTTTTT. It encodes CATSGGGVGTGELFF. The V gene is TRBV15, the J gene TRBJ2-2; 7 bases match TRBD2. From germline, CDR1 is LNHNV and CDR2 YYDKDF (reference sequence). Trimming at V came to 5 bases and at J to 5 bases, leaving 8 bases not matched to a gene. CDR3 length: 15 residues.

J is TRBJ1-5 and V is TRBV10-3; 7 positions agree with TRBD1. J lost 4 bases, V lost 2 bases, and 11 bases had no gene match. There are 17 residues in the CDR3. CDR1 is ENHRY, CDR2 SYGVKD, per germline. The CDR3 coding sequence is TGTGCCATCAGTGAGGGCAGGGGGATCCCCACAAATCAGCCCCAGCATTTT. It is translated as CAISEGRGIPTNQPQHF.

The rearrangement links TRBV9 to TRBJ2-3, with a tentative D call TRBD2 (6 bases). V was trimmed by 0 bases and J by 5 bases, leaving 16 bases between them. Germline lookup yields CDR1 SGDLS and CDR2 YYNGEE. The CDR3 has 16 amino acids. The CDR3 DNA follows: TGTGCCAGCAGCGTAGGTGGAGGGAGATTTAGAGATACGCAGTATTTT. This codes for CASSVGGGRFRDTQYF. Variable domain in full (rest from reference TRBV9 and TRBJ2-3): DSGVTQTPKHLITATGQRVTLRCSPRSGDLSVYWYQQSLDQGLQFLIQYYNGEERAKGNILERFSAQQFPDLHSELNLSSLELGDSALYFCASSVGGGRFRDTQYFGPGTRLTVL.

The CDR3 coding sequence is TGCGCCAGCAGCCCGCCCACAGGGGGATACTACAATGAGCAGTTCTTC. Protein sequence: CASSPPTGGYYNEQFF. The chain has TRBV10-2 and TRBJ2-1, with TRBD1 matching over 8 bases. The CDR3 covers 16 residues. V was clipped by 6 bases and J by 3 bases; unmatched bases: 10. Germline CDR1 WSHSY, CDR2 SAAADI.

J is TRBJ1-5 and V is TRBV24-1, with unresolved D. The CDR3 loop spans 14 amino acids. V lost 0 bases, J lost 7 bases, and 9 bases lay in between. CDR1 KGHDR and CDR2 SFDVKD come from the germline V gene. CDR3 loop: CATSDLTALQPQHF. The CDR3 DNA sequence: TGTGCCACCAGTGATTTGACTGCCCTCCAGCCCCAGCATTTT.

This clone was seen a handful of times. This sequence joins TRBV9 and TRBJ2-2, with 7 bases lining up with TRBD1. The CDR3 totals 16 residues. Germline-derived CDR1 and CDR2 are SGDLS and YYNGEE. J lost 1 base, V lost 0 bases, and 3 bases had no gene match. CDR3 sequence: CASSVGAGGNTGELFF. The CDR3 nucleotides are TGTGCCAGCAGCGTAGGGGCAGGGGGGAACACCGGGGAGCTGTTTTTT.

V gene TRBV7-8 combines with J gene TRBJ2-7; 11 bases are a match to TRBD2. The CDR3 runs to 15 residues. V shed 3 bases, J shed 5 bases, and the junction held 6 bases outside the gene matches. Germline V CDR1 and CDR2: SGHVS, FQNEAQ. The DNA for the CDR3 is TGTGCCAGCAGCTTTACTAGCGGGAGTTCTAACGAGCAGTACTTC. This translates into CASSFTSGSSNEQYF. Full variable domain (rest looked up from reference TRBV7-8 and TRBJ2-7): GAGVSQSPRYKVAKRGQDVALRCDPISGHVSLFWYQQALGQGPEFLTYFQNEAQLDKSGLPSDRFFAERPEGSVSTLKIQRTQQEDSAVYLCASSFTSGSSNEQYFGPGTRLTVT.

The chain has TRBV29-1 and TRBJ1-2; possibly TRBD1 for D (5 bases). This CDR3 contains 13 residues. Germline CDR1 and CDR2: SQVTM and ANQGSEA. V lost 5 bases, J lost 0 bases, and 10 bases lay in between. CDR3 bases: TGCAGCGTTCGGACACTTACTAACTATGGCTACACCTTC. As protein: CSVRTLTNYGYTF.

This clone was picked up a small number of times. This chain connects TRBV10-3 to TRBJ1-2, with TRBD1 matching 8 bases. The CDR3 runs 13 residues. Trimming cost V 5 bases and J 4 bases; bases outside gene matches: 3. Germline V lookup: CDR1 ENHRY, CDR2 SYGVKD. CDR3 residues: CAISPDRGYGYTF. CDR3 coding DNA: TGTGCCATCAGTCCCGACAGGGGCTATGGCTACACCTTC.